This T cell receptor beta chain was identified in a study of post-analysis software for immune sequencing data. Overall study results and limits: Strong co-clustering by F measure linked samples that shared a preparation batch. Controls had significantly higher normalized Chao1 diversity than multiple sclerosis patients. There were about five TRBV segments more frequent in patients than controls, and TRBV5-6, TRBV5-1 and TRBV20-1 were among them.

Unique molecular identifiers had been added to the TCR beta cDNA libraries. TCRdb re-called the PCR reads through MiXCR, storing one row per CDR3 protein. The sample lists fewer than 850,000 distinct CDR3 sequences; around 46% were seen once. The V end lost 5 bases, the J end lost 8 bases, and 24 bases lay between the germline ends. The CDR3 is 16 amino acids. Germline V gene sequence: CDR1 MNHEY, CDR2 SMNVEV (reference sequence). This clonotype was observed once. Its cognate antigen is unknown. Sequencing was carried out using blood. The receptor comes from a girl between 5 and 17 years old with multiple sclerosis. This sequence joins TRBV27 and TRBJ1-2; no clear D gene. CDR3 sequence reads: CASSPEGSRVLWGYTF. The CDR3 coding sequence is TGTGCCAGCAGTCCCGAAGGCAGTCGGGTCTTATGGGGCTACACCTTC.